A selection of T cell receptor beta chains follows, all from one sample in a study of blood T cell repertoires in COVID-19. Libraries were prepared by immunoSEQ multiplex PCR; TCRdb keeps only in-frame clonotypes and omits some of them. This table has around 150,000 clones, over 80% appearing once. What was sequenced was peripheral blood. These receptors all come from a woman of 80 years or more with active or convalescent COVID-19. CDR3s include the opening cysteine and the closing phenylalanine or tryptophan. Part of the rows lack a size; the others show once, few, many or a class for expanded clones.

clone_size j_call v_call cdr3_aa
- TRBJ1-6 TRBV19 CASRTLSSYNSPLHF
- TRBJ2-1 TRBV6-6 CASSYEADNEQFF
- TRBJ2-1 TRBV5-1 CASRQEASGYNEQFF
- TRBJ1-1 TRBV11-2 CASSAGNTEAFF
- TRBJ2-7 TRBV27 CASSFAGQGGYEQYF
- TRBJ2-5 TRBV9 CASSVGRGLQETQYF
- TRBJ1-3 TRBV10-2 CASGQSGNTIYF
- TRBJ2-1 TRBV19 CASSTWNGDNEQFF
- TRBJ1-2 TRBV6-5 CASSYNRVSYTF
- TRBJ2-7 TRBV5-8 CASSLAGTNYEQYF
- TRBJ1-1 TRBV6-2/TRBV6-3 CASTPRGVTEAFF
- TRBJ2-7 TRBV9 CASSRGNGGGVEQYF
once TRBJ2-3 TRBV19 CASGAGGTDTQYF
- TRBJ2-7 TRBV30 CAWGGTPSYEQYF
few TRBJ1-4 TRBV28 CASSLQGGTRKLFF
- TRBJ1-2 TRBV4-3 CASSQAPTGGSGYTF
- TRBJ2-1 TRBV27 CASSLSDRGRNEQFF
once TRBJ1-1 TRBV3-1/TRBV3-2 CASSPLVGGNTEAFF
- TRBJ2-7 TRBV9 CASSGVSGTGSYEQYF
- TRBJ2-4 TRBV11-3 CASSPRTGLAKNIQYF
- TRBJ1-1 TRBV5-5 CASSLRGGMNTEAFF
- TRBJ1-4 TRBV4-3 CASSQGVATATNEKLFF
- TRBJ2-7 TRBV19 CASSRTVPPLSYEQYF
- TRBJ2-3 TRBV6-5 CASSYSADRTDTQYF
many TRBJ2-4 TRBV21-1 CASSTVIAKNIQYF
- TRBJ2-7 TRBV3-1/TRBV3-2 CASRKGGGDSYEQYF
- TRBJ1-1 TRBV7-8 CASSSQGATEAFF
- TRBJ1-6 TRBV5-4 CASSSGGSSYNSPLHF
- TRBJ2-1 TRBV27 CASRLAGTYNEQFF
- TRBJ1-1 TRBV19 CASSGGVRDTEAFF
once TRBJ2-7 TRBV18 CASSPRGSFSYEQYF
few TRBJ1-5 TRBV24-1 CATDQAIQPQHF
- TRBJ2-7 TRBV27 CASSLARHSSYEQYF
- TRBJ2-5 TRBV7-9 CASSPRETQYF
- TRBJ1-5 TRBV19 CASSIGGFSNQPQHF
- TRBJ2-2 TRBV6-6 CASKDRAGTRNGELFF
few TRBJ1-1 TRBV6-2/TRBV6-3 CASSYSMGAYTEAFF
- TRBJ1-5 TRBV19 CASSIQYQPQHF
- TRBJ2-1 TRBV5-6 CASSLKLAPYNEQFF
- TRBJ1-3 TRBV9 CASSTDSDTSSGNTIYF
- TRBJ1-2 TRBV29-1 CSVDGRRTGHGYTF
- TRBJ1-3 TRBV5-6 CASSWGPSDLYF
- TRBJ2-2 TRBV27 CASSLGPGQGVTGELFF